Following are 13 T cell receptor beta chains from one sample sequenced in a study of siplizumab effects on memory and regulatory T cells. Clones were read by immunoSEQ multiplex PCR, and TCRdb kept only the in-frame ones, dropping some. This table holds 57,000 or so clones, just over 90% found once. The material sequenced was CD8+ T cells sorted from blood. The receptors originated from a human donor in good health.

V usage is TRBV7-9 and J usage is TRBJ1-1, with D possibly TRBD1 on 6 matching bases. Between the trimmed V and J ends, which lost 0 bases and 5 bases, there was a span of 13 bases. The CDR3 has 15 residues. CDR1 is SEHNR and CDR2 is FQNEAQ in the germline V gene (reference sequence). Here the CDR3 reads CASSLAQGARTEAFF. Written as DNA, the CDR3 is TGTGCCAGCAGCTTAGCACAGGGAGCTAGGACTGAAGCTTTCTTT.

This clone was counted only a few times. The chain joins TRBV2 to TRBJ2-5; D is perhaps TRBD1 (5 bases). V lost 10 bases and J 0 bases, leaving 24 bases between the germline ends. Germline V gives CDR1 SNHLY, CDR2 FYNNEI. The CDR3 extends over 17 amino acids. As DNA, the CDR3 is TGTGCCATGGCGGTAGGGGATTTGAAGGTTGACCAAGAGACCCAGTACTTC. Amino acid sequence: CAMAVGDLKVDQETQYF.

V and J are TRBV9 and TRBJ1-2; 7 bases fit TRBD1. V dropped 4 bases and J dropped 0; count of bases not matched to a gene: 9. Germline CDR1 and CDR2: SGDLS and YYNGEE. The CDR3 length is 16 residues. CDR3 sequence (DNA): TGTGCCAGCAGCTCAAGGGGGGACAGCTCTAACTATGGCTACACCTTC. Protein: CASSSRGDSSNYGYTF.

The chain uses TRBV5-5 and TRBJ1-5; a weak D match, TRBD1 (6 bases). The germline V gene encodes CDR1 SGHKS and CDR2 YYEKEE (reference sequence). Trimming shortened V by 2 bases and J by 5 bases, and 11 bases separated the two germline ends. The CDR3 totals 14 residues. The CDR3 protein is CASSLSGVDQPQHF. CDR3 bases: TGTGCCAGCAGCTTATCAGGGGTTGATCAGCCCCAGCATTTT.

The chain is built from TRBV6-1 and TRBJ2-1; possible D gene TRBD2, 5 bases. CDR3 length: 16 amino acids. Trimming removed 0 bases at V and 1 base at J, with 10 bases between. Per the germline V gene, CDR1 is MNHNS and CDR2 is SASEGT. CDR3 residues: CASSEAGWESYNEQFF. CDR3 bases: TGTGCCAGCAGTGAAGCAGGGTGGGAGTCCTACAATGAGCAGTTCTTC.

The chain couples TRBV19 to TRBJ2-7; perhaps TRBD1 as D (6 bases). Trimming removed 3 bases from V and 0 bases from J, with 12 bases in between. The length of the CDR3 is 15 residues. Germline CDR1 LNHDA, CDR2 SQIVND (reference sequence). CDR3 in amino acids: CASSIGGGDSYEQYF. CDR3 sequence (DNA): TGTGCCAGTAGTATTGGGGGCGGAGACTCCTACGAGCAGTACTTC.

This chain joins TRBV11-2 and TRBJ2-1; 9 bases line up with TRBD2. Germline V gives CDR1 SGHAT, CDR2 FQNNGV. The CDR3 sequence is 19 residues long. V lost 1 base, J lost 1 base, and 11 bases stayed unmatched. CDR3 DNA: TGTGCCAGCAGCTTAGCCGGACTAGCGCTTAAGACGTCCTACAATGAGCAGTTCTTC. Protein sequence: CASSLAGLALKTSYNEQFF.

The chain has TRBV5-5 and TRBJ2-5; possible D gene TRBD2, 6 bases. Trimming took off 2 bases at V and 5 bases at J, with 10 bases between the two ends. Germline CDR1 is SGHKS and CDR2 is YYEKEE (reference sequence). This CDR3 is 13 amino acids long. The CDR3 here is CASSFPGGETQYF. In DNA, the CDR3 is TGTGCCAGCAGCTTCCCCGGAGGGGAGACCCAGTACTTC. Looking up the rest from reference TRBV5-5 and TRBJ2-5 gives the full variable domain: DAGVTQSPTHLIKTRGQQVTLRCSPISGHKSVSWYQQVLGQGPQFIFQYYEKEERGRGNFPDRFSARQFPNYSSELNVNALLLGDSALYLCASSFPGGETQYFGPGTRLLVL.

The chain carries TRBV18 and TRBJ2-7; TRBD2 is a possible D gene (6 bases). This CDR3 contains 13 residues. The germline V gene has CDR1 KGHSH and CDR2 LQKENI. The ends were cut back, 6 bases at V and 2 bases at J, with 11 bases in the middle. CDR3 sequence reads: CASSEGPTYEQYF. DNA for the CDR3: TGTGCCAGCTCGGAGGGCCCTACCTACGAGCAGTACTTC.

J is TRBJ1-2 and V is TRBV27; a weak D match, TRBD1 (5 bases). The germline gives CDR1 MNHEY, CDR2 SMNVEV (reference sequence). Between the trimmed V and J ends, which lost 5 bases and 8 bases, there was a span of 18 bases. The CDR3 runs 14 residues. CDR3 in amino acids: CASSPRDGAKGYTF. For the CDR3, the DNA is TGTGCCAGCAGTCCCCGGGACGGCGCAAAGGGCTACACCTTC.

This chain links TRBV27 with TRBJ2-1; TRBD2 is a possible D gene (6 bases). CDR1 and CDR2 from the germline V gene are MNHEY and SMNVEV (reference sequence). The CDR3 is 15 residues long. V lost 4 bases and J lost 0, with 10 bases in between. The CDR3 region has the DNA TGTGCCAGCAGTTCCGGAGGGAGCTCCTACAATGAGCAGTTCTTC. It codes for CASSSGGSSYNEQFF.

To note about this clone: A read error may produce the germline difference seen at one junction end. The rearrangement joins TRBV5-1 to TRBJ2-7; TRBD1 agrees at 10 bases. CDR1 is SGHRS, CDR2 YFSETQ, per germline. This CDR3 has 15 amino acids. This CDR3 is CASSLDRGYFDEQYF. CDR3 nucleotide sequence: TGTGCCAGCAGCCTGGACAGGGGGTATTTTGACGAGCAGTACTTC.

This sequence joins TRBV5-1 and TRBJ2-7; 8 positions agree with TRBD2. Trimming removed 4 bases from V and 5 bases from J; junction bases left unmatched: 20. The CDR3 sequence is 18 residues long. Germline CDR1 is SGHRS and CDR2 is YFSETQ. CDR3 loop: CASSPAGVLAGGINEQYF. The CDR3 DNA is TGCGCCAGCAGCCCGGCGGGAGTTTTGGCGGGAGGAATCAACGAGCAGTACTTC. The full variable domain, rest sourced from reference TRBV5-1 and TRBJ2-7, is KAGVTQTPRYLIKTRGQQVTLSCSPISGHRSVSWYQQTPGQGLQFLFEYFSETQRNKGNFPGRFSGRQFSNSRSEMNVSTLELGDSALYLCASSPAGVLAGGINEQYFGPGTRLTVT.